These T cell receptor beta chains were read from a single sample in a study of blood T cell repertoires in COVID-19. Data came from immunoSEQ multiplex PCR; TCRdb stores just in-frame clones and leaves some out. Of a few hundred thousand clones in the sample, approximately 91% were seen once. The sample comprised PBMCs or T cells enriched from blood (not recorded which). The receptor source for this set is a woman aged 25 to 45 who had recovered from COVID-19. CDR3s include the opening cysteine and the closing phenylalanine or tryptophan. D genes are given only for firm matches. The size entry is marked missing in some rows and otherwise reads once, few, many or a size class.

-,-,TRBV10-3,TRBJ2-3,TGTGCCATCAGTGATCAGGGGTTGAATGAAGATACGCAGTATTTT,CAISDQGLNEDTQYF
-,-,TRBV7-6,TRBJ1-2,TGTGCCAGCAGCTTAGACAGGGGCTACACCTTC,CASSLDRGYTF
few,-,TRBV20-1,TRBJ2-1,TGCAGTGTCGAGAATCGGAATGAGCAGTTCTTC,CSVENRNEQFF
-,TRBD2,TRBV5-1,TRBJ2-7,TGCGCCAGCAGCTTGAGATTCGAGCGGGACTTCTCCTACGAGCAGTACTTC,CASSLRFERDFSYEQYF
-,TRBD2,TRBV7-6,TRBJ2-1,TGTGCCAGCAGCTCGCCGAAGATGGCGGGGGGGTCCTACAATGAGCAGTTCTTC,CASSSPKMAGGSYNEQFF
-,TRBD2,TRBV3-1/TRBV3-2,TRBJ2-3,TGTGCCAGCAGCCACGGACTAGCGGGAGGGGCAGATACGCAGTATTTT,CASSHGLAGGADTQYF
-,TRBD1,TRBV27,TRBJ1-6,TGTGCCAGCAGTTTCGGGACAGGGTTATCCGTGGGGGATTCACCCCTCCACTTT,CASSFGTGLSVGDSPLHF
-,-,TRBV4-3,TRBJ2-2,TGCGCCAGCAGCCAACAGCGCGGGTCCGGGGAGCTGTTTTTT,CASSQQRGSGELFF
-,-,TRBV30,TRBJ1-5,TGTGCCTGGAGCGACCCCGGGGGGCGGGCCCAGCATTTT,CAWSDPGGRAQHF
-,TRBD1,TRBV3-1/TRBV3-2,TRBJ1-2,TGTGCCAGCAGCCTGCTTGGGACAGCCGGCTACACCTTC,CASSLLGTAGYTF
-,TRBD1,TRBV5-5,TRBJ2-2,TGTGCCAGCAGCTTGGACTTCAGGGGGCGACCGGCCGGGGAGCTGTTTTTT,CASSLDFRGRPAGELFF
-,TRBD1,TRBV19,TRBJ1-2,TGTGCCAGTAGTTTTGGACAGGGGCCCTCCCTCTATGGCTACACCTTC,CASSFGQGPSLYGYTF
-,TRBD1,TRBV2,TRBJ2-3,TGTGCCAGCCAGGGACAGACTTCCACAGATACGCAGTATTTT,CASQGQTSTDTQYF
-,-,TRBV10-2,TRBJ2-1,TGCGCCAGCAGTGCCTTGACTAGTCTGGGTGAGCAGTTCTTC,CASSALTSLGEQFF
-,TRBD1,TRBV10-3,TRBJ1-2,TGTGCCATCAGTGAGTCGGCAGGGGGCAGTTATGGCTACACCTTC,CAISESAGGSYGYTF
-,-,TRBV5-5,TRBJ2-2,TGTGCCAGCAGCTTGGCCCTAGCATTTGGCACCGGGGAGCTGTTTTTT,CASSLALAFGTGELFF
-,TRBD1,TRBV30,TRBJ2-7,TGTGCCTGGACCGGCGGTAGGGGGCGCCACGAGCAGTACTTC,CAWTGGRGRHEQYF
-,TRBD1,TRBV6-5,TRBJ1-3,TGTGCCAGCAGTTACGCGGGACAGGGGTCTGGAAACACCATATATTTT,CASSYAGQGSGNTIYF
once,-,TRBV18,TRBJ2-5,TGTGCCAGCTCACCCCAGGCCATGCGCGACGAGACCCAGTACTTC,CASSPQAMRDETQYF
-,-,TRBV28,TRBJ2-3,TGTGCCAGCAGTTTAACAAGGGGTCCTACGCAGTATTTT,CASSLTRGPTQYF
-,TRBD1,TRBV5-4,TRBJ1-1,TGTGCCAGCAGCTTGGGGGACAGATCTATGGAAGCTTTCTTT,CASSLGDRSMEAFF
few,TRBD1,TRBV29-1,TRBJ2-3,TGCAGCGTTCGTGGGACAGGGACCTACACGCAGTATTTT,CSVRGTGTYTQYF
-,-,TRBV27,TRBJ2-7,TGTGCCAGCAGTTTCTTGGGACACCACGAGCAGTACTTC,CASSFLGHHEQYF
once,-,TRBV5-1,TRBJ1-2,TGCGCCAGCAGCTCCCAGGATGGTGGCTACACCTTC,CASSSQDGGYTF
-,TRBD1,TRBV28,TRBJ1-2,TGTGCCAGCAGTTTACTCACAGGGGGCTATGGCTACACCTTC,CASSLLTGGYGYTF
-,-,TRBV7-2,TRBJ2-7,TGTGCCAGCAGCTTTTTACTTTCCCCAGGCGAGCAGTACTTC,CASSFLLSPGEQYF
-,-,TRBV27,TRBJ1-5,TGTGCCAGCAGTTTTTCCCAGGGGTATCAGCCCCAGCATTTT,CASSFSQGYQPQHF
-,-,TRBV28,TRBJ1-1,TGTGCCAGCCGCTCGGAGTTAGGGGTCACTGAAGCTTTCTTT,CASRSELGVTEAFF
-,TRBD1,TRBV6-2/TRBV6-3,TRBJ1-5,TGTGCCAGCAGTAAGGGACAGGGAGGGGGTCAGCCCCAGCATTTT,CASSKGQGGGQPQHF
-,-,TRBV28,TRBJ1-1,TGTGCCAGCAGTTTGCGGACATCTATCGCATTAAACACTGAAGCTTTCTTT,CASSLRTSIALNTEAFF
-,-,TRBV28,TRBJ2-1,TGTGCCAGCAGCCCCCGGGTGGTCTATATTAACAATGAGCAGTTCTTC,CASSPRVVYINNEQFF
-,-,TRBV27,TRBJ1-6,TGTGCCTCAGCCCTCAAAGTGCCGGGAAATAATTCACCCCTCCACTTT,CASALKVPGNNSPLHF
-,TRBD1,TRBV27,TRBJ1-6,TGTGCCAGCAGTCTGACAGGGAAAAGGGCTAATTCACCCCTCCACTTT,CASSLTGKRANSPLHF
-,-,TRBV7-8,TRBJ1-3,TGTGCCAGCAGTGATAGGCGGGGGACTGGAAACACCATATATTTT,CASSDRRGTGNTIYF
-,TRBD2,TRBV7-7,TRBJ2-1,TGTGCTAGCAGCTTGTCTAGCGGGGGGGCCATCAATGAGCAGTTCTTC,CASSLSSGGAINEQFF
once,-,TRBV3-1/TRBV3-2,TRBJ1-2,TGTGCCAGCAGTAGAGCTAACTATGGCTACACCTTC,CASSRANYGYTF
once,TRBD1,TRBV7-3,TRBJ2-2,TGTGCCAGCAGGAGACAGGGGCTCGGGGACACCGGGGAGCTGTTTTTT,CASRRQGLGDTGELFF
few,-,TRBV7-3,TRBJ1-1,TGTGCCAGCAGCCCTACGGCTCGGGGGGCTGAAGCTTTCTTT,CASSPTARGAEAFF
-,TRBD1,TRBV19,TRBJ1-5,TGTGCCAGTAGTACCCGCCCCGACAGGGGGCCTCAGCCCCAGCATTTT,CASSTRPDRGPQPQHF
-,-,TRBV27,TRBJ2-7,TGTGCCAGCAGTTTAGGGGGGTTTGCCTACGAGCAGTACTTC,CASSLGGFAYEQYF
-,-,TRBV5-5,TRBJ1-6,TGTGCCAGTGGTGGGAGCTCCTATAATTCACCCCTCCACTTT,CASGGSSYNSPLHF
once,-,TRBV30,TRBJ2-5,TGTGCCTGGAGGGGGGACTCCGTTCGTCCGACCCAGTACTTC,CAWRGDSVRPTQYF
-,-,TRBV19,TRBJ1-5,TGTGCCAGTAGTGCTGGGGGCTGGAATCAGCCCCAGCATTTT,CASSAGGWNQPQHF
-,-,TRBV5-1,TRBJ2-3,TGCGCCAGCACACGGGGCGGGGACTATACGCAGTATTTT,CASTRGGDYTQYF
-,TRBD1,TRBV19,TRBJ1-2,TGTGCCAGTAGGAAAACAGGGGATAACTATGGCTACACCTTC,CASRKTGDNYGYTF
-,-,TRBV5-1,TRBJ2-3,TGCGCCAGCACACAGACGGCAGGCTCGGATACGCAGTATTTT,CASTQTAGSDTQYF
-,TRBD2,TRBV9,TRBJ2-3,TGTGCCAGCAGCCCGGGACTAGCGGGAGGGGCTGATACGCAGTATTTT,CASSPGLAGGADTQYF
-,TRBD1,TRBV3-1/TRBV3-2,TRBJ1-4,TGTGCCAGCAGCCAAGGGACAGGGGGCAGAAGGGAAAAACTGTTTTTT,CASSQGTGGRREKLFF